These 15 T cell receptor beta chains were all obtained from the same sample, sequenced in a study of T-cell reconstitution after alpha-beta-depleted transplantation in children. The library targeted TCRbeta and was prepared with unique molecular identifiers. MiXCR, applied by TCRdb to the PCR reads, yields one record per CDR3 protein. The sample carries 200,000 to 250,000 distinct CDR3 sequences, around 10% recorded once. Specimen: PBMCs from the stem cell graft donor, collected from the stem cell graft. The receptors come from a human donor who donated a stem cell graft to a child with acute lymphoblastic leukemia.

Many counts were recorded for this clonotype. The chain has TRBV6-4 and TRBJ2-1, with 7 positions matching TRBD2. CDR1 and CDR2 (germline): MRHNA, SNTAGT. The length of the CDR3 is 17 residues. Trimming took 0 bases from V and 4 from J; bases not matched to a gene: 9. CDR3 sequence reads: CASSDSLSGGGYNEQFF. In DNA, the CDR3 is TGTGCCAGCAGTGACTCTTTGTCCGGGGGAGGGTACAATGAGCAGTTCTTC.

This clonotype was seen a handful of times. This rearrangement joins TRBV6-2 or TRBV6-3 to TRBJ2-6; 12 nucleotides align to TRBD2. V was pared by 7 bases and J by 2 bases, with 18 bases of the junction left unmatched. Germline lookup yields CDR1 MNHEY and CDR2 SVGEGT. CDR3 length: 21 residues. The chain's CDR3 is CASTPGRGRLAGDPGANVLTF. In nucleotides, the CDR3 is TGTGCCAGCACTCCGGGGAGAGGGCGACTAGCGGGGGACCCTGGGGCCAACGTCCTGACTTTC.

The CDR3 reads CASSLSRQGVDEQFF. The CDR3 coding sequence is TGTGCCAGCAGTTTATCACGACAGGGAGTCGATGAGCAGTTCTTC. The V call is TRBV27, the J call TRBJ2-1; 7 bases are shared with TRBD1. This CDR3 has 15 residues. The ends lost 0 bases at V and 8 bases at J; junction bases unmatched: 7. The germline CDR1 and CDR2 sequences are MNHEY and SMNVEV (reference sequence).

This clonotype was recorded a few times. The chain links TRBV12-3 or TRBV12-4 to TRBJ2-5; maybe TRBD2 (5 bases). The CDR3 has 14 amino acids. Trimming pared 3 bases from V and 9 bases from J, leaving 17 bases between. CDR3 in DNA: TGTGCCAGCAGTTTGCGGGCAGGACTTAGTTCCCAGTACTTC. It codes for CASSLRAGLSSQYF.

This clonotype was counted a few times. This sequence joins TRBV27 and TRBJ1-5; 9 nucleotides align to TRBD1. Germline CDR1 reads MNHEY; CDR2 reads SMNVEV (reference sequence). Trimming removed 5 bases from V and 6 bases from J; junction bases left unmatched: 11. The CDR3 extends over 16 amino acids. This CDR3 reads CASSPRDRVFAQPQHF. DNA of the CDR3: TGTGCCAGCAGTCCTCGGGACAGGGTTTTCGCTCAGCCCCAGCATTTT.

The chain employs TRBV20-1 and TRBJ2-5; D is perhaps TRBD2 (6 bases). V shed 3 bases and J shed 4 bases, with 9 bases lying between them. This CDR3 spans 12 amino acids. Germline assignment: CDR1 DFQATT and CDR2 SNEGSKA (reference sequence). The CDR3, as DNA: TGCAGTGCTAGCTTGGGAGGAGAGACCCAGTACTTC. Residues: CSASLGGETQYF.

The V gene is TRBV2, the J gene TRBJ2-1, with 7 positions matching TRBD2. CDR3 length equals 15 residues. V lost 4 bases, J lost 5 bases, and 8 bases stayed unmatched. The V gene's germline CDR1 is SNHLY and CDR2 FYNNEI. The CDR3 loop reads CASSGVGGNDNEQFF. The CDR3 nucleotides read TGTGCCAGCAGTGGGGTGGGGGGGAATGACAATGAGCAGTTCTTC.

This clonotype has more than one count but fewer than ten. The CDR3 loop is CASSFDRGAYGYTF. The CDR3, as DNA: TGTGCCAGCAGTTTTGACAGGGGTGCCTATGGCTACACCTTC. The chain joins TRBV6-5 to TRBJ1-2, with 8 bases matching TRBD1. Germline loops: CDR1 MNHEY, CDR2 SVGAGI. The junction had 5 bases not matched to a gene; V was cut back by 4 bases and J by 4 bases. The CDR3 is 14 amino acids.

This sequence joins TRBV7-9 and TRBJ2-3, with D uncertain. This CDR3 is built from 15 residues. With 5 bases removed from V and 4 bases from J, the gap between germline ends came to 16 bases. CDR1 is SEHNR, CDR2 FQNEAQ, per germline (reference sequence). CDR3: CASSPHTEVPDTQYF. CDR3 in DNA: TGTGCCAGCAGCCCCCATACCGAGGTCCCAGATACGCAGTATTTT.

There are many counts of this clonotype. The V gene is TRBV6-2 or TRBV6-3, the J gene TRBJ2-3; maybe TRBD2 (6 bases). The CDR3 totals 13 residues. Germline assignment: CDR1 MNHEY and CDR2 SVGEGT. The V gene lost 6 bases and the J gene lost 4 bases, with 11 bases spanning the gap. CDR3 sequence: CASRVGGPDTQYF. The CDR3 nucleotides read TGTGCCAGCAGGGTCGGAGGGCCAGATACGCAGTATTTT.

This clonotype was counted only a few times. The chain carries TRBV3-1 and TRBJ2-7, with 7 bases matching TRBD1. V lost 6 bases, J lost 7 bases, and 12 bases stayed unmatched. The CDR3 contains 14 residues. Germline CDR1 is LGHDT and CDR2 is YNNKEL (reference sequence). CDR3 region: CASSEQGSMGEQYF. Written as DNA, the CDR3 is TGTGCCAGCAGTGAACAGGGGTCGATGGGGGAGCAGTACTTC.

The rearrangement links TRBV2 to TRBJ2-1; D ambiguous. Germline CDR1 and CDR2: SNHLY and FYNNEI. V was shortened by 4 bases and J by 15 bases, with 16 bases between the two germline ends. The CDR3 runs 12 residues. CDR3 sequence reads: CASSVGRSRRFF. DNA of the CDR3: TGTGCCAGCAGTGTAGGAAGATCTCGAAGGTTCTTC.

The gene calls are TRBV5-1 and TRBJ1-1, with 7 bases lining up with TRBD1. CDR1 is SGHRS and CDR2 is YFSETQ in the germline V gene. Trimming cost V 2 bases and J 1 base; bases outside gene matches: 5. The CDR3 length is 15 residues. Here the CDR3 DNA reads TGCGCCAGCAGCTTTGAGACAGGGTGGAACACTGAAGCTTTCTTT. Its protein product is CASSFETGWNTEAFF.

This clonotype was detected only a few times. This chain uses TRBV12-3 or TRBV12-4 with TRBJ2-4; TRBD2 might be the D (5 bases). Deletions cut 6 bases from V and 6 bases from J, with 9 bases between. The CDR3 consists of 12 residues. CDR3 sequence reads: CASRSRGNIQYF. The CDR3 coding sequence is TGTGCCAGCAGAAGTCGGGGAAACATTCAGTACTTC.

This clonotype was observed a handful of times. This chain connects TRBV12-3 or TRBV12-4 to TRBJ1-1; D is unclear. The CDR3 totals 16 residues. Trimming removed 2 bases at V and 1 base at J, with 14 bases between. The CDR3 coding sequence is TGTGCCAGCAGTTTATTTGGAGTCGTAGGGAACACTGAAGCTTTCTTT. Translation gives CASSLFGVVGNTEAFF.